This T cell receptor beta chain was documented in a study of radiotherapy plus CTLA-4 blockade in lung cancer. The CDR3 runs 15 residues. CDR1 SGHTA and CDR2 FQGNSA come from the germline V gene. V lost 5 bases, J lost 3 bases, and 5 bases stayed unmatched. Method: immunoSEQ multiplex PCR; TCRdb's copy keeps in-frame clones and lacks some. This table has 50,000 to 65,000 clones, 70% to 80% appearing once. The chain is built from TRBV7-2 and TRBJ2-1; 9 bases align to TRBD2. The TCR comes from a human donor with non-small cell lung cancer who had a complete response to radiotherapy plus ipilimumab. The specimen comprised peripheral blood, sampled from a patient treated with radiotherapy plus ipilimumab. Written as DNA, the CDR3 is TGTGCCAGCAGCAGGGGACTAGCACTCTACAATGAGCAGTTCTTC. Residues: CASSRGLALYNEQFF. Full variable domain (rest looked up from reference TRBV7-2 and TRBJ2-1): GAGVSQSPSNKVTEKGKDVELRCDPISGHTALYWYRQSLGQGLEFLIYFQGNSAPDKSGLPSDRFSAERTGGSVSTLTIQRTQQEDSAVYLCASSRGLALYNEQFFGPGTRLTVL.